Listed below are T cell receptor beta chains from one sample, sequenced in a study of cytomegalovirus exposure and HLA in healthy donors. Method: immunoSEQ multiplex PCR; TCRdb's copy keeps in-frame clones and lacks some. This sample has under 250,000 clones, with 87% found just once. The source material was PBMCs. The source is a man between 18 and 29 years old in good health and CMV-seronegative. Both conserved end residues are part of each CDR3. The D gene is left open where the match is weak. Size values are once, few and many counts, or a class for expanded clones, and some rows have none.

J: TRBJ1-5; V: TRBV5-8; D: .; size: .; DNA: TGTGCCAGCAGCTTGGGCACGGTCCTGAATCAGCCCCAGCATTTT; CDR3: CASSLGTVLNQPQHF
J: TRBJ2-2; V: TRBV28; D: TRBD2; size: .; DNA: TGTGCCAGCAGTCCCCTCGCTAGCGGGCTAAGAACCGGGGAGCTGTTTTTT; CDR3: CASSPLASGLRTGELFF
J: TRBJ1-2; V: TRBV6-5; D: .; size: .; DNA: TGTGCCAGCAGTTCTCCAGCGGGGCGCGTGGGCTATGGCTACACCTTC; CDR3: CASSSPAGRVGYGYTF
J: TRBJ1-6; V: TRBV9; D: .; size: .; DNA: TGTGCCAGCAGTCGGGGCTATAATTCACCCCTCCACTTT; CDR3: CASSRGYNSPLHF
J: TRBJ2-3; V: TRBV13; D: .; size: .; DNA: TGTGCCAGCAGCTTAGGCCAATCAGATACGCAGTATTTT; CDR3: CASSLGQSDTQYF
J: TRBJ2-5; V: TRBV6-6; D: TRBD2; size: .; DNA: TGTGCCAGCATCGTTGCTAGCGGGACCACGGGAGAGACCCAGTACTTC; CDR3: CASIVASGTTGETQYF
J: TRBJ1-1; V: TRBV7-9; D: .; size: .; DNA: TGTGCCAGCAGCGAAGGACAGTTGAACACTGAAGCTTTCTTT; CDR3: CASSEGQLNTEAFF
J: TRBJ1-2; V: TRBV6-6; D: .; size: once; DNA: TGTGCCAGCACCTACACGAGGGCGGACTATGGCTACACCTTC; CDR3: CASTYTRADYGYTF
J: TRBJ1-5; V: TRBV28; D: .; size: .; DNA: TGTGCCAGCACGTGGGGCATATATCAGCCCCAGCATTTT; CDR3: CASTWGIYQPQHF
J: TRBJ1-2; V: TRBV30; D: TRBD1; size: .; DNA: TGTGCCTGGAGTGTCCACGGACAGGGCGGCTATGGCTACACCTTC; CDR3: CAWSVHGQGGYGYTF
J: TRBJ2-2; V: TRBV6-5; D: TRBD1; size: .; DNA: TGTGCCAGCAGGACAGGGGCGAGGACCGGGGAGCTGTTTTTT; CDR3: CASRTGARTGELFF
J: TRBJ1-2; V: TRBV29-1; D: .; size: .; DNA: TGCAGCCCTCAGCTGGGGCGTGGCTACACCTTC; CDR3: CSPQLGRGYTF
J: TRBJ2-7; V: TRBV7-6; D: TRBD2; size: .; DNA: TGTGCCAGCAGCTCCTATCCGGGACTACCTACCTACGAGCAGTACTTC; CDR3: CASSSYPGLPTYEQYF
J: TRBJ1-6; V: TRBV5-4; D: .; size: .; DNA: TGTGCCAGCACCAGGGACTCTCCGAGCTCCTATAATTCACCCCTCCACTTT; CDR3: CASTRDSPSSYNSPLHF
J: TRBJ2-7; V: TRBV19; D: .; size: .; DNA: TGTGCCAGTAGTATAGGGAAAGGGAGGACCCTTCCCGAGCAGTACTTC; CDR3: CASSIGKGRTLPEQYF
J: TRBJ2-4; V: TRBV10-3; D: .; size: .; DNA: TGTGCCATCAGTGGAGAGTTCCTAGCCAAAAACATTCAGTACTTC; CDR3: CAISGEFLAKNIQYF
J: TRBJ2-2; V: TRBV5-1; D: .; size: .; DNA: TGCGCCAGCAGCCCGCCCCGGGTAGGCAAAGACACCGGGGAGCTGTTTTTT; CDR3: CASSPPRVGKDTGELFF
J: TRBJ2-6; V: TRBV15; D: TRBD1; size: .; DNA: TGTGCCACCTCCGGGGACAGGGTTTCTGGGGCCAACGTCCTGACTTTC; CDR3: CATSGDRVSGANVLTF
J: TRBJ2-5; V: TRBV2; D: .; size: .; DNA: TGTGCCAGCAGGTCAGGCGAGACCCAGTACTTC; CDR3: CASRSGETQYF